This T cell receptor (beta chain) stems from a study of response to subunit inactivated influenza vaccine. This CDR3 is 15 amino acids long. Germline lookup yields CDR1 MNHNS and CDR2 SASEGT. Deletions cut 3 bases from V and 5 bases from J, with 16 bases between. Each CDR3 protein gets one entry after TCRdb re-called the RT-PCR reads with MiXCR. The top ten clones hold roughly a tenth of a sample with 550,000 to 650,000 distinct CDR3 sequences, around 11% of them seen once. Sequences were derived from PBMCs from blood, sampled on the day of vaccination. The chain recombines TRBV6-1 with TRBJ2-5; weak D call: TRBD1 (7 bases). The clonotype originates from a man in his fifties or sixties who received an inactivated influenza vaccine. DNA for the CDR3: TGTGCCAGCAGTGATATTAGGGCAGGGGGGGAGACCCAGTACTTC. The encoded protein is CASSDIRAGGETQYF.